These 25 T cell receptor beta chains were all obtained from the same sample, sequenced in a study of CD8+ T cells in alopecia areata. As to treatment: oral pan-JAK inhibitor, 5-10 mg twice daily. cDNA serving as the sequencing template came from extracted, reverse transcribed RNA. Produced via immunoSEQ multiplex PCR; TCRdb's table is partial and in-frame only. The repertoire holds some 150,000 clones, with 45% to 65% as singletons. The sample here was CD8+ T cells sorted from blood, taken at week 4, from a patient treated with tofacitinib. Receptors originate from a human donor with alopecia areata.

The chain links TRBV6-5 to TRBJ1-2; D ambiguous. The CDR3 runs 14 residues. The germline V gene has CDR1 MNHEY and CDR2 SVGAGI. Trimming cost V 2 bases and J 3 bases, with 10 bases left between them. The CDR3 coding sequence is TGTGCCAGCAGTTACGGGGAAGGGCACTATGGCTACACCTTC. It codes for CASSYGEGHYGYTF.

This clone occurred a few times. This chain uses TRBV7-6 with TRBJ1-1; D not certain. Trimming left V 5 bases short and J 3 bases short, with 13 bases between. Germline values: CDR1 SGHVS, CDR2 FNYEAQ. CDR3 length: 14 residues. The CDR3 region has the DNA TGTGCCAGCAGCATAGGCATCGGAGACACTGAAGCTTTCTTT. Protein: CASSIGIGDTEAFF.

This clone was seen a single time. The rearrangement links TRBV4-3 to TRBJ2-5, with 9 bases matching TRBD2. V lost 1 base, J lost 3 bases, and 3 bases stayed unmatched. The germline V gene encodes CDR1 LGHNA and CDR2 YSLEER. CDR3 size: 15 residues. CDR3 nucleotide sequence: TGCGCCAGCAGCCAAGTCCCTAGCGGGGAAGAGACCCAGTACTTC. Translation: CASSQVPSGEETQYF.

The chain joins TRBV7-9 to TRBJ2-5; D assignment may be TRBD1 or TRBD2 (5 bases each). Between the trimmed V and J ends, which lost 5 bases and 5 bases, there was a span of 12 bases. Germline CDR1 and CDR2: SEHNR and FQNEAQ (reference sequence). The CDR3 contains 13 residues. This chain's CDR3 is CASSRPEGETQYF. Written as DNA, the CDR3 is TGTGCCAGCAGCCGGCCCGAGGGGGAGACCCAGTACTTC.

The chain links TRBV4-1 to TRBJ1-2; perhaps TRBD1 as D (5 bases). There are 14 residues in the CDR3. V was trimmed by 1 base and J by 4 bases, leaving 10 bases between them. Germline CDR1 reads MGHRA; CDR2 reads YSYEKL. The CDR3 sequence is CASSQVGQGYGYTF. CDR3 DNA sequence: TGCGCCAGCAGCCAAGTGGGGCAGGGCTATGGCTACACCTTC.

This clone has a handful of counts. V gene TRBV7-9 combines with J gene TRBJ1-1, with 8 bases fitting TRBD1. Per the germline V gene, CDR1 is SEHNR and CDR2 is FQNEAQ (reference sequence). Losses at the gene ends were 3 bases for V and 2 bases for J; bases not matched to a gene: 11. CDR3 length equals 17 residues. CDR3 in amino acids: CASSFPGGGQENTEAFF. In DNA form, the CDR3 reads TGTGCCAGCAGCTTCCCCGGGGGGGGACAGGAAAACACTGAAGCTTTCTTT.

This chain links TRBV27 with TRBJ2-1; the D is unclear. Trimming removed 7 bases at V and 5 bases at J, with 12 bases between. The germline V gene encodes CDR1 MNHEY and CDR2 SMNVEV (reference sequence). This CDR3 contains 13 residues. The CDR3, as DNA: TGTGCCAGCATGGATCGTTCTGACAATGAGCAGTTCTTC. It translates to CASMDRSDNEQFF.

This clone was counted a single time. The chain uses TRBV5-1 and TRBJ2-7, with 9 bases identical to TRBD2. Germline loops: CDR1 SGHRS, CDR2 YFSETQ. V shed 0 bases, J shed 3 bases, and the junction held 4 bases outside the gene matches. The CDR3 is 15 residues long. CDR3 loop: CASSLAASGDYEQYF. Here the CDR3 DNA reads TGCGCCAGCAGCTTGGCGGCTAGCGGGGACTACGAGCAGTACTTC.

This chain connects TRBV11-2 to TRBJ2-1, with TRBD1 identical over 8 bases. CDR3 length equals 16 residues. V dropped 4 bases and J dropped 4; count of bases not matched to a gene: 9. The germline gives CDR1 SGHAT, CDR2 FQNNGV. The CDR3 sequence: CASSYSPGQDYNEQFF. The CDR3 nucleotides are TGTGCCAGCAGCTACAGCCCGGGACAGGATTACAATGAGCAGTTCTTC. The variable domain in full, completed from reference TRBV11-2 and TRBJ2-1, reads EAGVAQSPRYKIIEKRQSVAFWCNPISGHATLYWYQQILGQGPKLLIQFQNNGVVDDSQLPKDRFSAERLKGVDSTLKIQPAKLEDSAVYLCASSYSPGQDYNEQFFGPGTRLTVL.

This clone was seen a handful of times. The J gene is TRBJ1-1, the V gene TRBV9; maybe TRBD1 (6 bases). The CDR3 consists of 14 residues. Looked up from germline, CDR1 is SGDLS and CDR2 is YYNGEE. Trimming took 2 bases from V and 4 from J, leaving 12 bases between them. The CDR3 DNA sequence: TGTGCCAGCAGCGTGCGCGGAGGGGGCACTGAAGCTTTCTTT. It specifies CASSVRGGGTEAFF.

The chain recombines TRBV5-6 with TRBJ1-5, with 9 nucleotides matching TRBD1. Germline lookup yields CDR1 SGHDT and CDR2 YYEEEE. J was trimmed by 6 bases and V by 4 bases; bases with no gene match: 2. This CDR3 comprises 13 residues. Here the CDR3 reads CASSLTGGQPQHF. CDR3 DNA: TGTGCCAGCAGCCTGACAGGGGGTCAGCCCCAGCATTTT. Full variable domain (remainder filled in from reference TRBV5-6 and TRBJ1-5): DAGVTQSPTHLIKTRGQQVTLRCSPKSGHDTVSWYQQALGQGPQFIFQYYEEEERQRGNFPDRFSGHQFPNYSSELNVNALLLGDSALYLCASSLTGGQPQHFGDGTRLSIL.

The V gene is TRBV7-6, the J gene TRBJ2-7, with D possibly matching TRBD1 (5 bases). Trimming pared 1 base from V and 3 bases from J, leaving 13 bases between. Per the germline V gene, CDR1 is SGHVS and CDR2 is FNYEAQ. The CDR3 has 15 residues. The CDR3 sequence is CASSLEGASLYEQYF. The DNA of the CDR3 is TGTGCCAGCAGCTTAGAAGGGGCGAGTCTCTACGAGCAGTACTTC.

V gene TRBV5-4 combines with J gene TRBJ2-5; D ambiguous. V was shortened by 2 bases and J by 2 bases, with 13 bases between the two germline ends. Germline CDR1 and CDR2: SGHNT and YYREEE (reference sequence). This CDR3 has 15 amino acids. CDR3 loop: CASSFGSRHQETQYF. CDR3 in DNA: TGTGCCAGCAGCTTTGGTTCCAGGCATCAAGAGACCCAGTACTTC. Drawing the rest from reference TRBV5-4 and TRBJ2-5, the complete variable domain is ETGVTQSPTHLIKTRGQQVTLRCSSQSGHNTVSWYQQALGQGPQFIFQYYREEENGRGNFPPRFSGLQFPNYSSELNVNALELDDSALYLCASSFGSRHQETQYFGPGTRLLVL.

The chain is built from TRBV5-4 and TRBJ1-1; D uncertain. Looked up from germline, CDR1 is SGHNT and CDR2 is YYREEE (reference sequence). The CDR3 runs 14 residues. With 1 base removed from V and 1 base from J, the gap between germline ends came to 8 bases. Here the CDR3 reads CASSLIGENTEAFF. CDR3 coding DNA: TGTGCCAGCAGCTTGATCGGGGAGAACACTGAAGCTTTCTTT.

V gene TRBV7-9 combines with J gene TRBJ1-2, with D possibly TRBD1 on 6 matching bases. V was cut by 4 bases and J by 4 bases, with 16 bases left in between. Germline V gene data show CDR1 as SEHNR and CDR2 as FQNEAQ (reference sequence). The CDR3 has 15 residues. CDR3 sequence (DNA): TGTGCCAGCAGCTCGGGTCAGGGGCAGAGCTATGGCTACACCTTC. The encoded protein is CASSSGQGQSYGYTF. Combining the CDR3 with reference TRBV7-9 and TRBJ1-2 gives the whole variable domain DTGVSQNPRHKITKRGQNVTFRCDPISEHNRLYWYRQTLGQGPEFLTYFQNEAQLEKSRLLSDRFSAERPKGSFSTLEIQRTEQGDSAMYLCASSSGQGQSYGYTFGSGTRLTVV.

This sequence joins TRBV4-1 and TRBJ2-2, with 7 bases lining up with TRBD2. The CDR3 has 15 residues. Germline CDR1 is MGHRA and CDR2 is YSYEKL. The V and J ends lost 2 bases and 5 bases, in that order; junction bases with no gene match: 5. The DNA for the CDR3 is TGCGCCAGCAGCCAATTAAGGGAGGGGACCGGGGAGCTGTTTTTT. This gives the protein CASSQLREGTGELFF.

The rearrangement joins TRBV29-1 to TRBJ2-7; D gene unclear. V was trimmed by 4 bases and J by 3 bases, leaving 10 bases between them. CDR1 is SQVTM, CDR2 ANQGSEA, per germline. CDR3 length: 12 amino acids. The CDR3, as DNA: TGCAGCGTTGTAGTAGTGAACTACGAGCAGTACTTC. It encodes CSVVVVNYEQYF.

The chain links TRBV11-2 to TRBJ2-4; 9 nucleotides agree with TRBD2. CDR1 is SGHAT, CDR2 FQNNGV, per germline. With 5 bases clipped from V and 1 base from J, the junction kept 6 bases outside the gene matches. This CDR3 comprises 16 residues. The CDR3 DNA sequence: TGTGCCAGCAGCCCTGGCGGGGGGGCGGCCAAAAACATTCAGTACTTC. The encoded protein is CASSPGGGAAKNIQYF.

V and J are TRBV7-2 and TRBJ2-1; D is tentatively TRBD1 or TRBD2 (5 bases each). Germline loops: CDR1 SGHTA, CDR2 FQGNSA. CDR3 length equals 13 residues. The ends were cut back, 3 bases at V and 2 bases at J, with 5 bases in the middle. The CDR3 DNA reads TGTGCCAGCAGCTTGGGGGCCTACAATGAGCAGTTCTTC. It is translated as CASSLGAYNEQFF. The full variable domain, rest sourced from reference TRBV7-2 and TRBJ2-1, is GAGVSQSPSNKVTEKGKDVELRCDPISGHTALYWYRQSLGQGLEFLIYFQGNSAPDKSGLPSDRFSAERTGGSVSTLTIQRTQQEDSAVYLCASSLGAYNEQFFGPGTRLTVL.

CDR3 nucleotides: TGTGCCAGCAGACTAGCGGGGAGGTTGCCCCAAGAGACCCAGTACTTC. It yields the protein CASRLAGRLPQETQYF. The chain recombines TRBV27 with TRBJ2-5, with 10 bases fitting TRBD2. The germline CDR1 and CDR2 sequences are MNHEY and SMNVEV (reference sequence). The CDR3 is 16 amino acids. Unmatched junction bases numbered 8, after V lost 6 bases and J lost 1 base.

The chain carries TRBV19 and TRBJ2-2; D may match TRBD1 or TRBD2 (5 bases each). V was clipped by 10 bases and J by 5 bases, with 11 bases between them. The CDR3 has 12 amino acids. Germline V gene sequence: CDR1 LNHDA, CDR2 SQIVND (reference sequence). The CDR3 DNA reads as TGTGCCACCCTGGGGGAGACCGGGGAGCTGTTTTTT. Translating it yields CATLGETGELFF.

In its sample, this clone was seen once. The rearrangement joins TRBV9 to TRBJ2-6; D is unclear. This CDR3 is 16 amino acids long. Between the trimmed V and J ends, which lost 4 bases and 0 bases, there was a span of 11 bases. Germline lookup yields CDR1 SGDLS and CDR2 YYNGEE. The CDR3 is CASSFDDVSGANVLTF. In DNA form, the CDR3 reads TGTGCCAGCAGCTTCGATGATGTCTCTGGGGCCAACGTCCTGACTTTC.

This chain joins TRBV13 and TRBJ2-7; no clear D. Deletions cut 2 bases from V and 2 bases from J, with 7 bases between. In germline, CDR1 is PRHDT, CDR2 FYEKMQ (reference sequence). This CDR3 region has 13 residues. CDR3 coding DNA: TGTGCCAGCAGCTTACGACAAGCCTACGAGCAGTACTTC. Amino acid sequence: CASSLRQAYEQYF.

V is TRBV13 and J is TRBJ2-2; D unresolved. The CDR3 spans 14 residues. The V gene's germline CDR1 is PRHDT and CDR2 FYEKMQ (reference sequence). Trimming removed 6 bases at V and 8 bases at J, with 16 bases between. The CDR3 spells CASRGDLSSGELFF. CDR3 DNA: TGTGCCAGCAGAGGCGACCTGTCCTCGGGGGAGCTGTTTTTT.

J is TRBJ2-7 and V is TRBV6-5; 7 bases fit TRBD2. The CDR3 totals 10 residues. The ends lost 8 bases at V and 5 bases at J; junction bases unmatched: 0. Germline V CDR1 and CDR2: MNHEY, SVGAGI. CDR3 DNA sequence: TGTGCCAGCGGGGGGGACGAGCAGTACTTC. Translated: CASGGDEQYF.